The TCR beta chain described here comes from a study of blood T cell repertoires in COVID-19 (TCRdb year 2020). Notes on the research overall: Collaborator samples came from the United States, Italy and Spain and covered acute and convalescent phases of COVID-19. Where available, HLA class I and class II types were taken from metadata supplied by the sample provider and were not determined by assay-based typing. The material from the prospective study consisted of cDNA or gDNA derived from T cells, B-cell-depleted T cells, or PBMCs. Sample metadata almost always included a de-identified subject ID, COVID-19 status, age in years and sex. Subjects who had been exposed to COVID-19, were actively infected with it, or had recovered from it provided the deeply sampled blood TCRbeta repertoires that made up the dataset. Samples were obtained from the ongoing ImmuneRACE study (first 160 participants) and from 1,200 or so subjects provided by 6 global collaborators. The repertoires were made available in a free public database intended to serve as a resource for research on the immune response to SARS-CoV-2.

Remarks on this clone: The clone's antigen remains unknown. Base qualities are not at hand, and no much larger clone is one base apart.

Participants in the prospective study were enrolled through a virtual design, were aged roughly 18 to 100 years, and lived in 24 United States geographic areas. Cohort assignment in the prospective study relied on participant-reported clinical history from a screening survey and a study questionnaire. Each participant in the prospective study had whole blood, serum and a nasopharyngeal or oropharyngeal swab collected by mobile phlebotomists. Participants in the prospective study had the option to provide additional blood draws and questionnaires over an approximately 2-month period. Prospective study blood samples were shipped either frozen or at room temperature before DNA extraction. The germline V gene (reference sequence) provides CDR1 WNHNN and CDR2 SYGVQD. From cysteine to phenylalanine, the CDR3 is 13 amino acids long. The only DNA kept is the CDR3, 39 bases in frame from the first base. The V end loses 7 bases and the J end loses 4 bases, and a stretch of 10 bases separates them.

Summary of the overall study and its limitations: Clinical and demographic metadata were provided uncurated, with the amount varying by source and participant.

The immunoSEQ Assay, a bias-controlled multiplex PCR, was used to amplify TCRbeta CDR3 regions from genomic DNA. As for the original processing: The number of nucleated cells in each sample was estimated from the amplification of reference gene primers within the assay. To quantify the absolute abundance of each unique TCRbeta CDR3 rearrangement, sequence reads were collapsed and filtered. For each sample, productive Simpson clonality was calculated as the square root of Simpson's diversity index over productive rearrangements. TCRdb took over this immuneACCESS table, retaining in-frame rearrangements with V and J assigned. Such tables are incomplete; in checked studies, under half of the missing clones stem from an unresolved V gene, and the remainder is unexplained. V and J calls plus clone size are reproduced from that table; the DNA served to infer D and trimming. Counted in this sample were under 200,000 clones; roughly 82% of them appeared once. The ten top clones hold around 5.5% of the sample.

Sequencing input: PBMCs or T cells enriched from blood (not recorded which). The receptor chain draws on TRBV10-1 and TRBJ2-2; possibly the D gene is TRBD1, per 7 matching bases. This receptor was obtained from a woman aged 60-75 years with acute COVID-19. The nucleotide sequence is TGCGCCAGCAAGCAGGGGGGCACCGGGGAGCTGTTTTTT. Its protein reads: CASKQGGTGELFF.